Listed here is a single T cell receptor beta chain. Its antigen remains unknown. These data originate in a study of CD8 T cells in ankylosing spondylitis. The study, taken as a whole, reports: Apparently characteristic of ankylosing spondylitis blood was a TCR beta motif (about 8 highly homologous variants). From matched ankylosing spondylitis synovial fluid, disease-linked clones were reportedly recovered at significantly enriched levels. With a CD8+ phenotype, disease-linked clones were relatively rare in peripheral blood.

V was pared by 3 bases and J by 0 bases, with 15 bases between. The length of the CDR3 is 16 residues. The germline CDR1 and CDR2 sequences are LNHDA and SQIVND (reference sequence). 5'-RACE, quantitative and with molecular barcodes, yielded the TCR beta libraries. TCRdb re-called the 5' RACE reads with MiXCR, one entry per CDR3 protein. The table records 220,000 or so distinct CDR3 sequences, about 10% of them present only once. This TCR came from a male donor with ankylosing spondylitis or in good health (not recorded which). The source material was blood, either unsorted or a sorted T cell fraction (not recorded which). This chain links TRBV19 with TRBJ2-7; D unclear. The CDR3 sequence: CASSIFRTYSSYEQYF. In DNA, the CDR3 is TGTGCCAGTAGTATTTTTCGGACCTACTCCTCCTACGAGCAGTACTTC.